The 24 T cell receptor beta chains below were found in one sample sequenced in a study of cytomegalovirus exposure and HLA in healthy donors. Both 60 Vbeta primers and 13 Jbeta primers went into the PCR. Sequenced by immunoSEQ multiplex PCR; TCRdb stores in-frame clones only, minus some. The sample has 100,000 or so clones; about 81% are singletons. The material sequenced was PBMCs. The receptors were gathered from a middle-aged man in good health and CMV-seronegative.

In DNA, the CDR3 is TGTGCCAGCAGCCGAGGAGGGACAGGGGGCTTTGGGACCCAGTACTTC. It translates to CASSRGGTGGFGTQYF. This rearrangement joins TRBV7-2 to TRBJ2-5; TRBD1 matches at 12 bases. This CDR3 is built from 16 residues. With 5 bases clipped from V and 7 bases from J, the junction kept 11 bases outside the gene matches. Germline V gives CDR1 SGHTA, CDR2 FQGNSA. Together with reference TRBV7-2 and TRBJ2-5, the CDR3 gives the full variable domain: GAGVSQSPSNKVTEKGKDVELRCDPISGHTALYWYRQSLGQGLEFLIYFQGNSAPDKSGLPSDRFSAERTGGSVSTLTIQRTQQEDSAVYLCASSRGGTGGFGTQYFGPGTRLLVL.

This clone was detected a few times. This chain connects TRBV7-3 to TRBJ2-2; D perhaps matches TRBD2 (6 bases). The CDR3 consists of 13 residues. Germline CDR1 reads SGHTA; CDR2 reads FQGTGA. Deletions cut 5 bases from V and 5 bases from J, with 9 bases between. The CDR3 spells CASSLSGTGELFF. CDR3 sequence (DNA): TGTGCCAGCAGCCTCAGCGGGACCGGGGAGCTGTTTTTT. The full variable domain, completed using reference TRBV7-3 and TRBJ2-2, is GAGVSQTPSNKVTEKGKYVELRCDPISGHTALYWYRQSLGQGPEFLIYFQGTGAADDSGLPNDRFFAVRPEGSVSTLKIQRTERGDSAVYLCASSLSGTGELFFGEGSRLTVL.

This clone was seen a handful of times. The chain joins TRBV5-1 to TRBJ2-5, with D possibly TRBD1 on 5 matching bases. In germline, CDR1 is SGHRS, CDR2 YFSETQ. The V and J ends lost 5 bases and 1 base respectively, with 15 bases between them. The CDR3 runs 15 residues. This CDR3 reads CASSQSLGLQETQYF. The CDR3 DNA sequence: TGCGCCAGCAGTCAGAGTCTGGGGCTCCAAGAGACCCAGTACTTC.

The chain employs TRBV19 and TRBJ2-1; TRBD1 matches 10 bases. This CDR3 contains 16 residues. Trimming cost V 2 bases and J 7 bases; bases outside gene matches: 8. The germline V gene has CDR1 LNHDA and CDR2 SQIVND (reference sequence). CDR3 DNA sequence: TGTGCCAGTAGTATAATCGGGACAGGGGAGAGAAATGAGCAGTTCTTC. Translating gives CASSIIGTGERNEQFF.

This chain links TRBV5-4 with TRBJ1-1; D remains ambiguous. Trimming took off 0 bases at V and 2 bases at J, with 14 bases between the two ends. This CDR3 has 16 amino acids. CDR1 and CDR2 from the germline V gene are SGHNT and YYREEE (reference sequence). Written as DNA, the CDR3 is TGTGCCAGCAGCTTGGGCGGAGCGTGGAGAAACACTGAAGCTTTCTTT. This gives the protein CASSLGGAWRNTEAFF. The whole variable domain, remainder taken from reference TRBV5-4 and TRBJ1-1, is ETGVTQSPTHLIKTRGQQVTLRCSSQSGHNTVSWYQQALGQGPQFIFQYYREEENGRGNFPPRFSGLQFPNYSSELNVNALELDDSALYLCASSLGGAWRNTEAFFGQGTRLTVV.

The gene calls are TRBV6-1 and TRBJ1-6; D not certain. Trimming pared 3 bases from V and 9 bases from J, leaving 12 bases between. CDR1 is MNHNS and CDR2 is SASEGT in the germline V gene. The CDR3 runs 14 residues. The CDR3 loop reads CASSEPDRGSPLHF. CDR3 sequence (DNA): TGTGCCAGCAGTGAGCCGGATCGCGGTTCACCCCTCCACTTT.

The V gene is TRBV27, the J gene TRBJ2-5, with 10 bases aligning to TRBD1. V shed 6 bases and J 4 bases; nucleotides not matched to a gene: 8. CDR3 length: 15 residues. The germline gives CDR1 MNHEY, CDR2 SMNVEV (reference sequence). The CDR3 sequence: CASRMTGGRLETQYF. DNA of the CDR3: TGTGCCAGCAGGATGACAGGGGGCCGTCTAGAGACCCAGTACTTC.

The rearrangement uses TRBV6-4 and TRBJ2-1; 8 positions match TRBD2. CDR1 and CDR2 from the germline V gene are MRHNA and SNTAGT. The ends lost 0 bases at V and 7 bases at J; junction bases unmatched: 11. This CDR3 is built from 17 residues. The CDR3 loop is CASSDSWPSGPHNEQFF. The CDR3 DNA reads as TGTGCCAGCAGTGACTCCTGGCCTAGCGGGCCTCATAATGAGCAGTTCTTC.

This clone occurred a few times. This rearrangement joins TRBV15 to TRBJ2-1; 10 bases align to TRBD2. The CDR3 spans 15 residues. The germline gives CDR1 LNHNV, CDR2 YYDKDF (reference sequence). The V gene end was trimmed by 1 base and the J gene end by 7 bases; junction bases not matched to a gene: 4. DNA for the CDR3: TGTGCCACCAGCAGAGGAAGCGGGGGGGTTAATGAGCAGTTCTTC. Protein: CATSRGSGGVNEQFF.

The V call is TRBV6-5, the J call TRBJ2-1; D gene uncertain. CDR1 and CDR2 from the germline V gene are MNHEY and SVGAGI. The CDR3 contains 11 residues. V was shortened by 6 bases and J by 4 bases, with 4 bases between the two germline ends. The CDR3 DNA sequence: TGTGCCAGCAGACGGTACAATGAGCAGTTCTTC. Protein sequence: CASRRYNEQFF.

The genes are TRBV19 and TRBJ2-6, with TRBD1 as a possible D gene (6 bases). Germline-derived CDR1 and CDR2 are LNHDA and SQIVND (reference sequence). This CDR3 is built from 16 residues. V was shortened by 6 bases and J by 0 bases, with 12 bases between the two germline ends. CDR3 DNA sequence: TGTGCCAGTAGAACAGGGACCAGCTCTGGGGCCAACGTCCTGACTTTC. Protein sequence: CASRTGTSSGANVLTF.

This clone has only a few counts. The chain carries TRBV10-2 and TRBJ1-6, with D perhaps matching TRBD1 (5 bases). This CDR3 has 14 amino acids. CDR1 and CDR2 (germline): WSHSY, SAAADI. The ends were cut back, 10 bases at V and 4 bases at J, with 14 bases in the middle. The chain's CDR3 is CATRPQGYNSPLHF. The DNA for the CDR3 is TGCGCCACCAGACCCCAGGGTTATAATTCACCCCTCCACTTT.

The gene calls are TRBV5-4 and TRBJ2-1, with 15 bases lining up with TRBD2. The CDR3 contains 19 residues. V dropped 1 base and J dropped 6; count of bases not matched to a gene: 11. Germline V gives CDR1 SGHNT, CDR2 YYREEE (reference sequence). CDR3 region: CASSLRPGLAGGLRNEQFF. The CDR3 DNA reads as TGTGCCAGCAGCTTGCGCCCAGGACTAGCGGGGGGGCTGCGCAATGAGCAGTTCTTC.

V and J are TRBV4-2 and TRBJ2-3; TRBD2 is a possible D gene (7 bases). V was clipped by 1 base and J by 1 base, with 15 bases between them. The CDR3 loop spans 17 amino acids. CDR1 and CDR2 (germline): LGHNA, YNFKEQ. CDR3 protein: CASSQALTGGRTDTQYF. The DNA for the CDR3 is TGTGCCAGCAGCCAAGCCCTTACGGGGGGCCGCACAGATACGCAGTATTTT.

The chain uses TRBV11-3 and TRBJ2-1; 11 bases match TRBD1. CDR3 length equals 15 residues. Losses at the gene ends were 5 bases for V and 2 bases for J; bases not matched to a gene: 2. Germline V lookup: CDR1 SGHNT, CDR2 YENEEA. The CDR3 region has the DNA TGTGCCAGCAGCGGGGGACAGGGGGCCTACAATGAGCAGTTCTTC. Amino acids: CASSGGQGAYNEQFF.

The rearrangement joins TRBV5-1 to TRBJ1-2; D might be TRBD1 (5 bases). CDR1 is SGHRS, CDR2 YFSETQ, per germline. The CDR3 has 15 residues. V was clipped by 3 bases and J by 3 bases, with 15 bases between them. The chain's CDR3 is CASSSGSGGDYGYTF. CDR3 in DNA: TGCGCCAGCAGCTCGGGAAGTGGAGGGGACTATGGCTACACCTTC.

The J gene is TRBJ1-2, the V gene TRBV19, with 7 bases aligning to TRBD1. Germline assignment: CDR1 LNHDA and CDR2 SQIVND (reference sequence). This CDR3 has 13 residues. V trimming: 3 bases; J trimming: 8 bases; junction bases outside the gene matches: 6. The CDR3 bases are TGTGCCAGTAGTATTGAGGGGGCGCAGGGCTACACCTTC. Translating it yields CASSIEGAQGYTF.

The rearrangement links TRBV9 to TRBJ1-6, with D maybe TRBD1 (6 bases). The CDR3 has 13 amino acids. The V end lost 0 bases, the J end lost 9 bases, and 7 bases lay between the germline ends. Germline V lookup: CDR1 SGDLS, CDR2 YYNGEE. This CDR3 is CASSVGGLSPLHF. The CDR3, as DNA: TGTGCCAGCAGCGTAGGGGGGCTTTCACCCCTCCACTTT.

The genes are TRBV28 and TRBJ2-7; unclear D gene. Trimming cost V 7 bases and J 0 bases, with 7 bases left between them. Germline assignment: CDR1 MDHEN and CDR2 SYDVKM. The CDR3 runs 12 residues. Here the CDR3 reads CASTRGSYEQYF. Written as DNA, the CDR3 is TGTGCCAGCACCCGAGGCTCCTACGAGCAGTACTTC.

J is TRBJ2-2 and V is TRBV6-1; possible D gene TRBD2, 5 bases. Trimming removed 7 bases at V and 5 bases at J, with 17 bases between. The germline CDR1 and CDR2 sequences are MNHNS and SASEGT. The CDR3 has 15 residues. CDR3 nucleotides: TGTGCCAGCAAGAACGGGAAACTTTGGACCGGGGAGCTGTTTTTT. Encoded protein: CASKNGKLWTGELFF.

The table lists this clone with a few counts. V gene TRBV5-5 combines with J gene TRBJ1-2; TRBD1 might be the D (5 bases). CDR1 and CDR2 (germline): SGHKS, YYEKEE (reference sequence). This CDR3 has 16 amino acids. With 0 bases removed from V and 3 bases from J, the gap between germline ends came to 15 bases. CDR3 region: CASSLGFGQGYYGYTF. The CDR3 DNA follows: TGTGCCAGCAGCTTGGGCTTCGGGCAGGGCTACTATGGCTACACCTTC.

The J gene is TRBJ1-1, the V gene TRBV9; 7 nucleotides align to TRBD1. The CDR3 contains 15 residues. Germline assignment: CDR1 SGDLS and CDR2 YYNGEE. Trimming cost V 3 bases and J 4 bases; bases outside gene matches: 9. CDR3 coding DNA: TGTGCCAGCAGCGCTCAAGACAGGGCGGGCACTGAAGCTTTCTTT. It codes for CASSAQDRAGTEAFF.

For the CDR3, the DNA is TGTGCCAGCAGCCGAATAACCGGGACAGGGCCCTACGAGCAGTACTTC. This encodes CASSRITGTGPYEQYF. This sequence joins TRBV5-8 and TRBJ2-5, with TRBD1 matching over 9 bases. The J call is doubtful: the DNA matches TRBJ2-7 better. Germline CDR1 and CDR2: SGHTS and YDEGEE. The CDR3 spans 16 residues.

The count of this clone is one. This chain uses TRBV29-1 with TRBJ2-3; 9 bases are shared with TRBD1. V was pared by 5 bases and J by 4 bases, with 4 bases of the junction left unmatched. Germline V gene data show CDR1 as SQVTM and CDR2 as ANQGSEA. The CDR3 spans 13 residues. DNA of the CDR3: TGCAGCGTTCGACAGGGGGTGGCAGATACGCAGTATTTT. This gives the protein CSVRQGVADTQYF.